A selection of T cell receptor beta chains follows, all from one sample in a study of spatial heterogeneity in lung cancer. TCRdb reprocessed the 5' RACE reads via MiXCR and lists one record per CDR3 protein. Found here are roughly 5,700 distinct CDR3 sequences, around 7.3% of them singletons; the top ten hold around 28%. This specimen consisted of lung tumor tissue, obtained at surgery. The receptor source for this set is a female donor with early-stage non-small cell lung cancer. The conserved cysteine and the conserved F or W are not part of the CDR3 here.

J: TRBJ2-1
V: TRBV20-1
CDR3: SAPQGAGISEQF

J: TRBJ2-1
V: TRBV4-3
CDR3: ASSQNRGAMAGNEQF

J: TRBJ2-3
V: TRBV6-2/TRBV6-3
CDR3: ASSYSLTDTQY

J: TRBJ2-2
V: TRBV7-2
CDR3: ASTGTTNTGELF

J: TRBJ2-1
V: TRBV19
CDR3: ASSIESGPRYNEQF

J: TRBJ2-5
V: TRBV5-1
CDR3: ASSLGLAGGSEETQY

J: TRBJ2-7
V: TRBV5-1
CDR3: ASSPTGTYEQY

J: TRBJ2-7
V: TRBV4-3
CDR3: ASSRTHGFSYEQY

J: TRBJ2-1
V: TRBV20-1
CDR3: SLAGGGEQF

J: TRBJ2-7
V: TRBV2
CDR3: ASSVLTSGTSYEQY

J: TRBJ2-5
V: TRBV4-3
CDR3: ASSQENRGPPRTQY

J: TRBJ1-2
V: TRBV20-1
CDR3: SARGQGNYGYT

J: TRBJ1-6
V: TRBV20-1
CDR3: SARQTNSPLH

J: TRBJ2-3
V: TRBV20-1
CDR3: SARLAGSSTDTQY

J: TRBJ1-6
V: TRBV7-3
CDR3: ASSSGGSNSPLH

J: TRBJ2-1
V: TRBV5-1
CDR3: ASSLGGRDNEQF

J: TRBJ1-2
V: TRBV21-1
CDR3: ASSIRGQGGGYT

J: TRBJ2-6
V: TRBV20-1
CDR3: SARDPFSGANVLT

J: TRBJ1-5
V: TRBV20-1
CDR3: SARTGTNQPQH

J: TRBJ2-7
V: TRBV7-3
CDR3: ASSTGTSGSKYEQY

J: TRBJ2-2
V: TRBV12-3/TRBV12-4
CDR3: ASGDTGELF

J: TRBJ2-5
V: TRBV2
CDR3: ASSPSGGALETQY

J: TRBJ2-5
V: TRBV7-7
CDR3: ASSFGPGLAAQETQY

J: TRBJ2-1
V: TRBV9
CDR3: ASSVGTVGGEQF

J: TRBJ1-4
V: TRBV28
CDR3: AITGGQNEKLF

J: TRBJ2-3
V: TRBV20-1
CDR3: SAQGLAGSTDTQY

J: TRBJ1-1
V: TRBV5-1
CDR3: ASSLGGNTEAF

J: TRBJ2-7
V: TRBV10-3
CDR3: AISDSPEIAGQY

J: TRBJ1-2
V: TRBV6-6
CDR3: ASRSTVGGNYGYT

J: TRBJ2-1
V: TRBV7-2
CDR3: ASSLSQGRYNEQF

J: TRBJ1-2
V: TRBV20-1
CDR3: SARAKTLPT

J: TRBJ1-1
V: TRBV3-1
CDR3: ASSQLLNTEAF

J: TRBJ2-5
V: TRBV24-1
CDR3: ATSVLPRTGRQETQY

J: TRBJ1-3
V: TRBV18
CDR3: ASSPNDSGSGNTIY

J: TRBJ1-1
V: TRBV7-9
CDR3: ASSSPGQGVTEAF

J: TRBJ1-5
V: TRBV7-9
CDR3: ASSFRRVSNQPQH

J: TRBJ1-1
V: TRBV6-6
CDR3: ASSGQVGDTEAF

J: TRBJ1-6
V: TRBV20-1
CDR3: SARDPSSRAALH

J: TRBJ2-1
V: TRBV28
CDR3: ASSQPERSYNEQF

J: TRBJ2-5
V: TRBV20-1
CDR3: SGSRGHQETQY